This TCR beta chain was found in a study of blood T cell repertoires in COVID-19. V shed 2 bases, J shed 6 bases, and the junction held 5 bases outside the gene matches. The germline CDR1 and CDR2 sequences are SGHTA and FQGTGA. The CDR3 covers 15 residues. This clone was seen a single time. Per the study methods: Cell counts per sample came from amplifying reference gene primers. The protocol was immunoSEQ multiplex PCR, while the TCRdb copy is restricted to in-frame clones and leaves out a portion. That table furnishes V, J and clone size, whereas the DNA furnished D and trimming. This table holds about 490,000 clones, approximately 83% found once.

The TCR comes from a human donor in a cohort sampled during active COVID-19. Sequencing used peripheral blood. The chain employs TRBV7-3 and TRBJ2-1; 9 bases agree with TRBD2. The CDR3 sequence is CASSLGAGGVNEQFF. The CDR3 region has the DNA TGTGCCAGCAGCTTAGGGGCGGGAGGGGTCAATGAGCAGTTCTTC.